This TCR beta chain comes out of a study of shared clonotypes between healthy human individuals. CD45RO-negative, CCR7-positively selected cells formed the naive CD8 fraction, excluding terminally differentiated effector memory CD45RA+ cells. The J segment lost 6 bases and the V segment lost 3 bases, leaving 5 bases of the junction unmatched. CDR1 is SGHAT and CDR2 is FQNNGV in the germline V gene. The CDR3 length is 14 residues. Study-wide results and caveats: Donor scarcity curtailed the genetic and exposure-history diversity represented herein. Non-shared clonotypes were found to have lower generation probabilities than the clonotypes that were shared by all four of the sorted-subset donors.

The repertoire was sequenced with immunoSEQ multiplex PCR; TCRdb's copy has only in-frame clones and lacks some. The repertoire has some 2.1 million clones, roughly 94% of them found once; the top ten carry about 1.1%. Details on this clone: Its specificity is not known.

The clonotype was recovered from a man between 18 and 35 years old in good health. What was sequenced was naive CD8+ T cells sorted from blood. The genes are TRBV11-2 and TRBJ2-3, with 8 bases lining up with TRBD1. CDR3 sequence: CASSFGQGADTQYF. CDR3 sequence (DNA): TGTGCCAGCAGCTTCGGGCAGGGGGCCGATACGCAGTATTTT.